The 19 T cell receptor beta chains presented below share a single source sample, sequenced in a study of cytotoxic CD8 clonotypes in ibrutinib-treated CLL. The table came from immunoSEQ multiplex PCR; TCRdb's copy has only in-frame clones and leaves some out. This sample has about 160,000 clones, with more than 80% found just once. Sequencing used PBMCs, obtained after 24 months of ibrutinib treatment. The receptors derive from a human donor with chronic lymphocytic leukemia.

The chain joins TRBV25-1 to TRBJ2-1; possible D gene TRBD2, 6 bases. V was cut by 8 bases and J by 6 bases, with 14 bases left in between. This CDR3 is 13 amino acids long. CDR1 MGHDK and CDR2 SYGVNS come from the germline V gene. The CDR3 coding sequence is TGTGCCAGCTCCCGGGGGACGATCAATGAGCAGTTCTTC. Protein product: CASSRGTINEQFF.

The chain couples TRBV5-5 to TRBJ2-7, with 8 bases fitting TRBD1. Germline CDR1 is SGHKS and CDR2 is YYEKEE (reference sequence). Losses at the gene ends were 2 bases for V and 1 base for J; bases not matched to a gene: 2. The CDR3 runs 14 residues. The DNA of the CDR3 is TGTGCCAGCAGCTTCAGGGACAGGTCCTACGAGCAGTACTTC. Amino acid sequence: CASSFRDRSYEQYF.

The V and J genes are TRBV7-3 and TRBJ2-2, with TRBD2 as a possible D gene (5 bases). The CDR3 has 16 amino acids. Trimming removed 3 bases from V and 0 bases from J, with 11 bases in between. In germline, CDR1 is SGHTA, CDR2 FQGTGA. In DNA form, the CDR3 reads TGTGCCAGCAGCTTTGAGCGGTCCACGAACACCGGGGAGCTGTTTTTT. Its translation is CASSFERSTNTGELFF.

The CDR3, as DNA: TGTGCCAGTAGTATTCCGGCACGCCAGGGACAACACAATGAGCAGTTCTTC. This sequence encodes CASSIPARQGQHNEQFF. This sequence joins TRBV19 and TRBJ2-1; the D gene is possibly TRBD1 (6 bases). In germline, CDR1 is LNHDA, CDR2 SQIVND (reference sequence). The CDR3 is made up of 17 amino acids. V lost 3 bases, J lost 5 bases, and 20 bases lay in between.

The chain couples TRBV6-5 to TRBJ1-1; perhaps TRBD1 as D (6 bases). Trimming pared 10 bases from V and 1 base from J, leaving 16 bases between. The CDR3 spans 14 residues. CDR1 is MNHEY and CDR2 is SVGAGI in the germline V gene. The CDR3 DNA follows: TGTGCCACCAAAGGCAGGACAGCGAACACTGAAGCTTTCTTT. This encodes CATKGRTANTEAFF.

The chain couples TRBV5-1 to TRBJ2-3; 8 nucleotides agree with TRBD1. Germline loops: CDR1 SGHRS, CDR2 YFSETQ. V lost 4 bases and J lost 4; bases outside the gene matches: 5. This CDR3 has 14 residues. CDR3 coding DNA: TGCGCCAGCAGCACGACAGGGGAAGCAGATACGCAGTATTTT. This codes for CASSTTGEADTQYF.

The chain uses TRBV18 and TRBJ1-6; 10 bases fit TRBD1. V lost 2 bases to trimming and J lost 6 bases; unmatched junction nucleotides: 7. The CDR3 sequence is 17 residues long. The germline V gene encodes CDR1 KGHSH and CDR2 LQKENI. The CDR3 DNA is TGTGCCAGCTCACCAAAGGACAGGGGGGCTCTTAATTCACCCCTCCACTTT. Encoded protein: CASSPKDRGALNSPLHF. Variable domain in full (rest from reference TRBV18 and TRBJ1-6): NAGVMQNPRHLVRRRGQEARLRCSPMKGHSHVYWYRQLPEEGLKFMVYLQKENIIDESGMPKERFSAEFPKEGPSILRIQQVVRGDSAAYFCASSPKDRGALNSPLHFGNGTRLTVT.

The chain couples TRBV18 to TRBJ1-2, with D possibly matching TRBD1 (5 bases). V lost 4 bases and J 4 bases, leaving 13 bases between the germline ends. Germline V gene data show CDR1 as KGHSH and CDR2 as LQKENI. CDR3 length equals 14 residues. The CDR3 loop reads CASSLRGVAYGYTF. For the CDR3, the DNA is TGTGCCAGCTCACTCCGGGGGGTGGCCTATGGCTACACCTTC.

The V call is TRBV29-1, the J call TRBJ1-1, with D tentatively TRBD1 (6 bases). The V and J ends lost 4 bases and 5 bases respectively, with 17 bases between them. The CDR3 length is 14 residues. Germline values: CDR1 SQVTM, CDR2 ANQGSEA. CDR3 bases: TGCAGCGTTGGAGGGGGGGGAAGGACGACTGAAGCTTTCTTT. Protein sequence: CSVGGGGRTTEAFF.

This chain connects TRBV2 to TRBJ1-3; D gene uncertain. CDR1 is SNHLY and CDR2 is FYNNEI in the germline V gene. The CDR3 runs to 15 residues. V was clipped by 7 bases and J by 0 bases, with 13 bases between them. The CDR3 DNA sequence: TGTGCCAGCAAGGTCTCGGGAAGCTCTGGAAACACCATATATTTT. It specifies CASKVSGSSGNTIYF.

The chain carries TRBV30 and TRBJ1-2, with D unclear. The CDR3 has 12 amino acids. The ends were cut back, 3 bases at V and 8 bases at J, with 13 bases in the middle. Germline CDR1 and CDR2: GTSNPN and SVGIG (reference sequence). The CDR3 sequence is CAWSEGQVGYTF. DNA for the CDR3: TGTGCCTGGAGCGAGGGTCAGGTGGGCTACACCTTC.

The CDR3: CASSDAGHTDTQYF. DNA of the CDR3: TGTGCCAGCAGTGACGCGGGGCACACAGATACGCAGTATTTT. The rearrangement uses TRBV6-4 and TRBJ2-3, with TRBD2 as a possible D gene (6 bases). Trimming stripped 2 bases from V and 2 bases from J, with 8 bases between. The CDR3 has 14 residues. CDR1 and CDR2 from the germline V gene are MRHNA and SNTAGT.

The CDR3 sequence: CASSEPSNQPQHF. The CDR3 DNA reads TGTGCCAGCAGTGAACCTAGCAATCAGCCCCAGCATTTT. The J gene is TRBJ1-5, the V gene TRBV2; the D is unclear. V was trimmed by 2 bases and J by 0 bases, leaving 2 bases between them. The CDR3 loop spans 13 amino acids. Germline V gene lookup returns CDR1 SNHLY and CDR2 FYNNEI.

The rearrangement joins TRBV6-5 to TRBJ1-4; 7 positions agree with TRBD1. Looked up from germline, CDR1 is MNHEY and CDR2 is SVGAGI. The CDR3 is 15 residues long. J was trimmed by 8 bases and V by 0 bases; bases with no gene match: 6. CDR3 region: CASSYSAGGQEKLFF. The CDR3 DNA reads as TGTGCCAGCAGTTACTCGGCAGGGGGACAAGAAAAACTGTTTTTT.

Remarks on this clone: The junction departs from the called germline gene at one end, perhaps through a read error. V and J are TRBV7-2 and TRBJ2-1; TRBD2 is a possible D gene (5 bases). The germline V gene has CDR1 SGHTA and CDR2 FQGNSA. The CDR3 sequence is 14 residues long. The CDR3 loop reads CASSLASSYNEQFF. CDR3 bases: TGTGCCAGCAGCCTAGCCAGCTCCTACAATGAGCAGTTCTTC.

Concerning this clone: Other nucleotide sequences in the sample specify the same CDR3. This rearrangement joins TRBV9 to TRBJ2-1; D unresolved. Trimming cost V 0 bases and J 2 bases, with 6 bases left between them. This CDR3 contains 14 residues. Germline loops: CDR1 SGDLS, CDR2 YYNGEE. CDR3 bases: TGTGCCAGCAGCGTAGACGGAGCCTACAATGAGCAGTTCTTC. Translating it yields CASSVDGAYNEQFF.

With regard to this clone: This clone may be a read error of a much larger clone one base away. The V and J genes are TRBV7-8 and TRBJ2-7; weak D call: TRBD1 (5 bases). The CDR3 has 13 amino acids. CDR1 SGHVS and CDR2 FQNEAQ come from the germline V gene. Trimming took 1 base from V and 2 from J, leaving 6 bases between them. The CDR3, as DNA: TGTGCCAGCAGCTTAGGGGGCACCTACGAGCAGTACTTC. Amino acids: CASSLGGTYEQYF. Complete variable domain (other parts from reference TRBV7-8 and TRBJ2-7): GAGVSQSPRYKVAKRGQDVALRCDPISGHVSLFWYQQALGQGPEFLTYFQNEAQLDKSGLPSDRFFAERPEGSVSTLKIQRTQQEDSAVYLCASSLGGTYEQYFGPGTRLTVT.

The CDR3 loop is CASSLARVSRSYEQYF. DNA for the CDR3: TGTGCCAGCAGCTTAGCTAGGGTATCAAGGTCCTACGAGCAGTACTTC. This chain joins TRBV7-9 and TRBJ2-7; no reliable D call. Germline V gives CDR1 SEHNR, CDR2 FQNEAQ (reference sequence). The CDR3 has 16 amino acids. Trimming stripped 0 bases from V and 1 base from J, with 13 bases between. The full variable domain, its missing parts supplied by reference TRBV7-9 and TRBJ2-7, is DTGVSQNPRHKITKRGQNVTFRCDPISEHNRLYWYRQTLGQGPEFLTYFQNEAQLEKSRLLSDRFSAERPKGSFSTLEIQRTEQGDSAMYLCASSLARVSRSYEQYFGPGTRLTVT.

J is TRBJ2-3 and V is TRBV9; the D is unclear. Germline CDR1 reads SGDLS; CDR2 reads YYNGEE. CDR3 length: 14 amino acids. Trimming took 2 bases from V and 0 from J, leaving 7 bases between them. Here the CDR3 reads CASSVAGSTDTQYF. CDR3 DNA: TGTGCCAGCAGCGTGGCAGGTAGCACAGATACGCAGTATTTT. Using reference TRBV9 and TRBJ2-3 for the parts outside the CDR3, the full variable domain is DSGVTQTPKHLITATGQRVTLRCSPRSGDLSVYWYQQSLDQGLQFLIQYYNGEERAKGNILERFSAQQFPDLHSELNLSSLELGDSALYFCASSVAGSTDTQYFGPGTRLTVL.